This T cell receptor (beta chain) was sequenced for a study of regulatory T cells in long-lasting Graves disease. Study overall: Persistent Graves' disease meant over 5 years of antithyroid drugs with positive TSH receptor antibodies.

On this clonotype itself: Its matching antigen is unknown.

The V and J ends lost 4 bases and 0 bases, in that order; junction bases with no gene match: 7. This CDR3 is built from 18 residues. TCR beta libraries were built with iRepertoire HTBI primers and Arm-PCR of CDR3 regions. TCRdb fed the multiplex PCR reads into MiXCR, producing one record per CDR3 protein. The sample shows more than 300,000 distinct CDR3 sequences, 20% to 25% of them seen only once. Time point specified: persistent/refractory GD, antithyroid drugs over 5 years with positive TRAb. From PBMCs, RNA was extracted and then used to make the TCR library. Study-wide findings and caveats: Preferential use of TRBV28, TRBJ1-2 and TRBJ2-5 was seen in persistent disease. New patients shared fewer public clonotypes (around 980) than persistent patients did (around 2,900).

The specimen comprised peripheral blood mononuclear cells (PBMCs), sampled when the disease was refractory, from a patient treated with antithyroid drugs. The rearrangement joins TRBV12-3 or TRBV12-4 to TRBJ2-1; 12 nucleotides match TRBD2. This TCR was sampled from a woman in her 40s with Graves disease. For the CDR3, the DNA is TGTGCCAGCAGTTCCTGGACTAGCGGGGAAAGCTCCTACAATGAGCAGTTCTTC. Protein sequence: CASSSWTSGESSYNEQFF.